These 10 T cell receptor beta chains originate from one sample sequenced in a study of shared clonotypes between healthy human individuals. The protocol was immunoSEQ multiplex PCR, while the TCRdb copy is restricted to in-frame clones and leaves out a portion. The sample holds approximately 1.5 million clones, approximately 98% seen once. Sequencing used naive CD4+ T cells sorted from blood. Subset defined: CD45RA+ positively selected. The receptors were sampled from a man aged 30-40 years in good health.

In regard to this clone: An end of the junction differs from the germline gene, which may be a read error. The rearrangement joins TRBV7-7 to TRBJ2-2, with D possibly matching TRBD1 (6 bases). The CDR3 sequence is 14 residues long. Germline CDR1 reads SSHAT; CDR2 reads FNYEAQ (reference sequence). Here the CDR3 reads CASSTTQGTGELFF. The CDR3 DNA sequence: TGTGCTAGCAGCACAACACAGGGAACCGGGGAGCTGTTTTTT.

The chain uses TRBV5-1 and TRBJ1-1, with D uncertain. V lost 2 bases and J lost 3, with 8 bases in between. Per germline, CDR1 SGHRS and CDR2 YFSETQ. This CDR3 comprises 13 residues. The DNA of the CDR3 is TGCGCCAGCAGCTTAACCTTGGACACTGAAGCTTTCTTT. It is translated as CASSLTLDTEAFF. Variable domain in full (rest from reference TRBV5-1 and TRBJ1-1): KAGVTQTPRYLIKTRGQQVTLSCSPISGHRSVSWYQQTPGQGLQFLFEYFSETQRNKGNFPGRFSGRQFSNSRSEMNVSTLELGDSALYLCASSLTLDTEAFFGQGTRLTVV.

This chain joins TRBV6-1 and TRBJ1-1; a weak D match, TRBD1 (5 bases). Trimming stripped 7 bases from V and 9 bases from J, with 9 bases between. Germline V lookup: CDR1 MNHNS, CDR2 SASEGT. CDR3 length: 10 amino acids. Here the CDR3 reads CASIRGKAFF. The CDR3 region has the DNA TGTGCCAGCATACGGGGGAAAGCTTTCTTT.

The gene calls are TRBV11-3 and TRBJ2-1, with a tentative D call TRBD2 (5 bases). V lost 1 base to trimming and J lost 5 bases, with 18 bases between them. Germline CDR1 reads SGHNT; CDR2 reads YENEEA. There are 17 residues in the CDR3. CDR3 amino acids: CASSLAAGLYGDNEQFF. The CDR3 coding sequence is TGTGCCAGCAGCTTAGCGGCAGGATTATACGGGGACAATGAGCAGTTCTTC.

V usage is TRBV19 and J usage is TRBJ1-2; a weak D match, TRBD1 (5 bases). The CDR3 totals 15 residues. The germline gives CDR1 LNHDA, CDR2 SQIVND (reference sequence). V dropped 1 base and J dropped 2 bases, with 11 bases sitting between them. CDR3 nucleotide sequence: TGTGCCAGTAGTATAGTTAACAGGCAAAACTATGGCTACACCTTC. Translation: CASSIVNRQNYGYTF.

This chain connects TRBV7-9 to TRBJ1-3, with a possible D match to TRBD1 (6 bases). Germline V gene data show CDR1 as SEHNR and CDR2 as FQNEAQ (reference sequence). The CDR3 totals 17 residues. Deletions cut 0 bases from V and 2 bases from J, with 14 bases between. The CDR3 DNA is TGTGCCAGCAGCTTAGCTTTGGAGGGGGTAACTGGAAACACCATATATTTT. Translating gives CASSLALEGVTGNTIYF.

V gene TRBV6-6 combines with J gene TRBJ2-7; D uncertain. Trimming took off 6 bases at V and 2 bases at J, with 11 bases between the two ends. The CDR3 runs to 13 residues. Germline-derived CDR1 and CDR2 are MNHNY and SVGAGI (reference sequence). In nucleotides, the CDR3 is TGTGCCAGCAGGCCACGGCTCGCCTACGAGCAGTACTTC. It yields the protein CASRPRLAYEQYF.

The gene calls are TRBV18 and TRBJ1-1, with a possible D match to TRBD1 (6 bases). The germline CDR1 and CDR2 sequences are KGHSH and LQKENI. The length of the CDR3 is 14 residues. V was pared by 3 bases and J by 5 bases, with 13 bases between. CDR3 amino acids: CASSPNREVTEAFF. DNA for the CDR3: TGTGCCAGCTCACCCAACAGGGAGGTGACTGAAGCTTTCTTT.

CDR3 region: CASSPSGREQFF. The CDR3 coding sequence is TGTGCCAGCTCACCCTCGGGGCGCGAGCAGTTCTTC. The chain is built from TRBV18 and TRBJ2-1; D is tentatively TRBD1 or TRBD2 (5 bases each). V lost 3 bases to trimming and J lost 10 bases, with 10 bases between them. The germline CDR1 and CDR2 sequences are KGHSH and LQKENI. The CDR3 has 12 residues. Looking up the rest from reference TRBV18 and TRBJ2-1 gives the full variable domain: NAGVMQNPRHLVRRRGQEARLRCSPMKGHSHVYWYRQLPEEGLKFMVYLQKENIIDESGMPKERFSAEFPKEGPSILRIQQVVRGDSAAYFCASSPSGREQFFGPGTRLTVL.

CDR3 amino acids: CASSLPRLAGGKEQFF. The CDR3 DNA reads TGTGCCAGCAGTTTACCCCGACTAGCGGGAGGTAAGGAGCAGTTCTTC. The chain recombines TRBV28 with TRBJ2-1, with 13 bases that match TRBD2. Germline V gene sequence: CDR1 MDHEN, CDR2 SYDVKM. Trimming cost V 2 bases and J 10 bases; bases outside gene matches: 8. The CDR3 sequence is 16 residues long.